This entry lists 7 T cell receptor beta chains sequenced from one sample in a study of blood T cell repertoires in COVID-19. Sequencing was performed with immunoSEQ multiplex PCR; in TCRdb, only in-frame clones are kept and a portion is missing. The sample has 200,000 or so clones, roughly 86% seen once. Sequences were obtained from peripheral blood. The receptors here all came from a woman between 65 and 79 years old with active or convalescent COVID-19.

J is TRBJ1-2 and V is TRBV19; tentatively, D is TRBD1 (5 bases). Looked up from germline, CDR1 is LNHDA and CDR2 is SQIVND (reference sequence). The CDR3 is made up of 15 amino acids. V was shortened by 3 bases and J by 2 bases, with 13 bases between the two germline ends. The CDR3 protein is CASSIIAGVNYGYTF. CDR3 sequence (DNA): TGTGCCAGTAGTATTATTGCGGGGGTGAACTATGGCTACACCTTC.

A single count supports this clone. V and J are TRBV29-1 and TRBJ1-4; 11 positions match TRBD1. The CDR3 contains 17 residues. Germline lookup yields CDR1 SQVTM and CDR2 ANQGSEA. With 6 bases clipped from V and 1 base from J, the junction kept 10 bases outside the gene matches. Here the CDR3 DNA reads TGCAGCGTGGGGGGACAGGGGGTCTTGTTAACTAATGAAAAACTGTTTTTT. This translates into CSVGGQGVLLTNEKLFF.

V and J are TRBV28 and TRBJ2-5; 7 bases map to TRBD1. The CDR3 consists of 14 residues. The V gene end was trimmed by 2 bases and the J gene end by 7 bases; junction bases not matched to a gene: 7. CDR1 and CDR2 (germline): MDHEN, SYDVKM. The CDR3 DNA sequence: TGTGCCAGCAGTTTAGACAGGGTGTCTAGGACCCAGTACTTC. Translating it yields CASSLDRVSRTQYF.

The rearrangement links TRBV2 to TRBJ2-7; 12 positions match TRBD1. The J segment lost 7 bases and the V segment lost 3 bases, leaving 10 bases of the junction unmatched. The CDR3 totals 16 residues. Germline loops: CDR1 SNHLY, CDR2 FYNNEI. The CDR3 protein is CASSEPRDRGLREQYF. The CDR3 coding sequence is TGTGCCAGCAGTGAGCCCCGGGACAGGGGGCTCAGGGAGCAGTACTTC.

The chain recombines TRBV3-1 (or the pseudogene TRBV3-2) with TRBJ2-1; D gene uncertain. This CDR3 contains 12 residues. V lost 6 bases, J lost 8 bases, and 11 bases lay in between. The germline V gene encodes CDR1 LGHDT and CDR2 YNNKEL (reference sequence). CDR3 in amino acids: CASSLSRYEQFF. In DNA form, the CDR3 reads TGTGCCAGCAGTCTAAGCCGCTATGAGCAGTTCTTC.

The chain links TRBV2 to TRBJ2-3; D is possibly TRBD1 (6 bases). Germline values: CDR1 SNHLY, CDR2 FYNNEI. Trimming shortened V by 4 bases and J by 5 bases, and 7 bases separated the two germline ends. This CDR3 is 12 amino acids long. CDR3 residues: CASSGGGDTQYF. The CDR3 region has the DNA TGTGCCAGCAGTGGAGGGGGAGATACGCAGTATTTT.

V gene TRBV5-1 combines with J gene TRBJ2-3; 10 positions agree with TRBD2. The V and J ends lost 4 bases and 7 bases, in that order; junction bases with no gene match: 9. This CDR3 is built from 15 residues. Germline V lookup: CDR1 SGHRS, CDR2 YFSETQ. CDR3 sequence: CASSPGLAPENTQYF. In DNA form, the CDR3 reads TGCGCCAGCAGCCCGGGACTAGCGCCGGAGAATACGCAGTATTTT.